This T cell receptor beta chain came from a study of T cell responses to AZD1222 COVID-19 vaccine. As for the study in general: Researchers grouped second doses given at about 4 or about 12 weeks into one pool.

Clones were read by immunoSEQ multiplex PCR, and TCRdb kept only the in-frame ones, dropping some. The sample lists 120,000 or so clones; roughly nine tenths were seen once. In the case of this clone: The antigen is not known.

This CDR3 is 14 amino acids long. With 7 bases clipped from V and 2 bases from J, the junction kept 7 bases outside the gene matches. The germline gives CDR1 SGHAT, CDR2 FQNNGV. Whole-study results and caveats: In a largely white British group with more females than males, clonal diversity was possibly underestimated.

The chain recombines TRBV11-2 with TRBJ1-1; 7 positions agree with TRBD1. This receptor was obtained from an adult in good health. The sequencing used peripheral blood, collected on day 0 of AZD1222 vaccination. The CDR3: CASIRGLGNTEAFF. DNA for the CDR3: TGTGCCAGCATCAGGGGGTTAGGTAACACTGAAGCTTTCTTT.